The rows below give T cell receptor beta chains drawn from one sample of a study of CD8 T cells in Susac syndrome. One entry per CDR3 protein results from TCRdb running MiXCR on the immunoSEQ multiplex PCR reads. The table shows around 71,000 distinct CDR3 sequences, with roughly 93% occurring only once. Sequencing was performed on CD4+ T cells from PBMCs. The receptors were sampled from a human donor with Susac syndrome. Each CDR3 is given with its conserved first and last residue. D genes are given only for firm matches. Size is stated for part of the rows, as once, few or many counts, or as a class when the clone is expanded.

>TRBV7-3|TRBD1|NA|TRBJ2-5
TGTGCCAGCAGCCAAGGGACAGGGGGAGAGACCCAGTACTTC
CASSQGTGGETQYF
>TRBV18|TRBD1|NA|TRBJ2-1
TGTGCCAGCTCACAGACAGGGAATAGTCTCAATGAGCAGTTCTTC
CASSQTGNSLNEQFF
>TRBV7-2|NA|once|TRBJ1-5
TGTGCCAGCAGCTTAGGGTTGAGCCAGCCCCAGCATTTT
CASSLGLSQPQHF
>TRBV7-2|TRBD2|NA|TRBJ2-1
TGTGCCAGCAGCCCCGGACTAGCGGGGGAGGATGAGCAGTTCTTC
CASSPGLAGEDEQFF
>TRBV3-1|NA|NA|TRBJ1-4
TGTGCCAGCAGCCGAAACGCCGGGACACCGTTTTTT
CASSRNAGTPFF
>TRBV12-3/TRBV12-4|NA|NA|TRBJ2-5
TGTGCCAGCAGTCTACTAGGGACAACTCAAGAGACCCAGTACTTC
CASSLLGTTQETQYF
>TRBV7-2|NA|NA|TRBJ2-1
TGTGCCAGCAGCCCGCGCGTCTCGAAGGCATACAATGAGCAGTTCTTC
CASSPRVSKAYNEQFF
>TRBV2|TRBD1|NA|TRBJ1-1
TGTGCCAGCAGTCAAAACAGGGGCACTGAAGCTTTCTTT
CASSQNRGTEAFF
>TRBV18|NA|NA|TRBJ1-5
TGTGCCAGCTCACTTAAAGTAGGGGCGGGTCAGCCCCAGCATTTT
CASSLKVGAGQPQHF
>TRBV7-2|NA|NA|TRBJ2-1
TGTGCCAGCAGCTTCTCACAGTACAATGAGCAGTTCTTC
CASSFSQYNEQFF
>TRBV6-2/TRBV6-3|NA|NA|TRBJ1-2
TGTGCCAGCAGTTATTGGCGAAATGGCTACACCTTC
CASSYWRNGYTF
>TRBV28|NA|NA|TRBJ1-2
TGTGCCAGCAGCTCCTCCCTGGCTTCCTATGGCTACACCTTC
CASSSSLASYGYTF
>TRBV13|NA|once|TRBJ2-5
TGTGCCAGCAGCTTACGGACCGTCGGGACACTGCAAGAGACCCAGTACTTC
CASSLRTVGTLQETQYF
>TRBV5-1|TRBD1|NA|TRBJ2-7
TGCGCCAGCAGGGGACAGGCCTCTTCCTACGAGCAGTACTTC
CASRGQASSYEQYF
>TRBV30|NA|NA|TRBJ1-1
TGTGCCTGGAGCACCGCAGGGGTCGGGTACACTGAAGCTTTCTTT
CAWSTAGVGYTEAFF
>TRBV19|NA|few|TRBJ2-6
TGTGCCAGTAGTCTACGCATCTCTGGGGCCAACGTCCTGACTTTC
CASSLRISGANVLTF
>TRBV7-2|NA|NA|TRBJ2-3
TGTGCCAGCAGCTTAGGACGGCGGGATACGCAGTATTTT
CASSLGRRDTQYF
>TRBV4-3|NA|NA|TRBJ2-5
TGCGCCAGCAGCCATGACGGGGTCCAAGAGACCCAGTACTTC
CASSHDGVQETQYF
>TRBV7-9|NA|NA|TRBJ2-1
TGTGCCAGCAGCTTTCTGGCCTCCTACAATGAGCAGTTCTTC
CASSFLASYNEQFF
>TRBV11-3|NA|once|TRBJ2-1
TGTGCCAGCAGCTCCGGGGACCCAACCCATGAGCAGTTCTTC
CASSSGDPTHEQFF
>TRBV28|TRBD1|few|TRBJ2-7
TGTGCCAGCAGTTTAAGGCAGGGGGCCTACGAGCAGTACTTC
CASSLRQGAYEQYF
>TRBV5-1|TRBD1|NA|TRBJ2-2
TGCGCCAGCAGCTTTCGAGGGCAGGGGGCTAACACCGGGGAGCTGTTTTTT
CASSFRGQGANTGELFF
>TRBV30|TRBD1|NA|TRBJ1-6
TGTGCCTGGGCCTTGGGCAGGGGGCTCTATAATTCACCCCTCCACTTT
CAWALGRGLYNSPLHF
>TRBV7-2|NA|NA|TRBJ2-1
TGTGCCAGCAGCTTACACGGGGCGAACAATGAGCAGTTCTTC
CASSLHGANNEQFF
>TRBV25-1|TRBD2|NA|TRBJ2-3
TGTGCCAGCAGTGACCCGGGGGGGCCGGGAGATACGCAGTATTTT
CASSDPGGPGDTQYF
>TRBV5-1|TRBD1|NA|TRBJ1-2
TGCGCCAGCAGCCCGGAGGGACAGGGGGCCTATGGCTACACCTTC
CASSPEGQGAYGYTF
>TRBV29-1|TRBD1|NA|TRBJ1-5
TGCAGCGTTTCTTTAACAGGGGGCGATCAGCCCCAGCATTTT
CSVSLTGGDQPQHF
>TRBV5-4|TRBD2|NA|TRBJ2-5
TGTGCCAGCAGTTTTGGGGGGAGACTAGCGGGGGTGACCCAGTACTTC
CASSFGGRLAGVTQYF
>TRBV10-3|TRBD1|NA|TRBJ1-1
TGTGCCATCAGTGAGTCGACAGGGGGCTTGACTGAAGCTTTCTTT
CAISESTGGLTEAFF
>TRBV6-2/TRBV6-3|NA|NA|TRBJ2-5
TGTGCCAGCAGTTGGACTGGAGAGACCCAGTACTTC
CASSWTGETQYF
>TRBV7-9|NA|once|TRBJ1-1
TGTGCCAGCAGCCACTGGGGGGAAGGGAGTGAAGCTTTCTTT
CASSHWGEGSEAFF
>TRBV19|NA|NA|TRBJ1-1
TGTGCCAGTAGTATAGGGTTTCGGGGACAACTTGCCACTGAAGCTTTCTTT
CASSIGFRGQLATEAFF
>TRBV11-2|NA|NA|TRBJ2-1
TGTGCCAGCAGTCGGGACTTAAGCTCCTACAATGAGCAGTTCTTC
CASSRDLSSYNEQFF
>TRBV3-1|NA|NA|TRBJ2-1
TGTGCCAGCAGCCAAGACGGTCGCCCGTCAGCAAAGCAGTTCTTC
CASSQDGRPSAKQFF
>TRBV6-5|NA|NA|TRBJ2-2
TGTGCCAGCAGTCGGGGACCGGGCGGGGAGCTGTTTTTT
CASSRGPGGELFF
>TRBV7-9|NA|NA|TRBJ2-6
TGTGCCAGCACCCTCGAGGGCGATTCAGTCGTCCTGACTTTC
CASTLEGDSVVLTF
>TRBV5-6|NA|once|TRBJ1-3
TGTGCCAGCAGCTTGCCCCATGGGCCCTCTGGAAACACCATATATTTT
CASSLPHGPSGNTIYF
>TRBV7-2|NA|once|TRBJ1-5
TGTGCCAGCAGCTTGATTTGGGATCAGCCCCAGCATTTT
CASSLIWDQPQHF